Listed below are T cell receptor beta chains from one sample, sequenced in a study of graft-versus-host responses after intestinal transplantation. Repertoires were generated with immunoSEQ multiplex PCR, while TCRdb's copy carries only in-frame clones and drops some. The repertoire holds about 50,000 clones, with 85% to 95% as singletons. These receptors are not linked to any known antigen. The source was unstimulated CD4+ T cells sorted from spleen or lymph node cells, collected before transplant. The receptors here all came from a human donor who was the organ donor for an intestinal transplant. CDR3s include the opening cysteine and the closing phenylalanine or tryptophan. The D gene is left open where the match is weak. Some rows have no size entry. The others give once, few or many, or a class for an expanded clone.

d_call clone_size j_call v_call cdr3_aa cdr3_nt
. . TRBJ2-5 TRBV2 CASSERLYGGGETQYF TGTGCCAGCAGTGAACGGTTATATGGGGGCGGGGAGACCCAGTACTTC
TRBD2 once TRBJ2-1 TRBV19 CASKPGLAASSYNEQFF TGTGCCAGTAAACCGGGACTAGCGGCTAGCTCCTACAATGAGCAGTTCTTC
. . TRBJ2-5 TRBV18 CASSPEETQYF TGTGCCAGCTCACCAGAAGAGACCCAGTACTTC
TRBD1 . TRBJ1-2 TRBV2 CASTLGDSYGYTF TGTGCCAGCACGCTCGGGGACAGCTATGGCTACACCTTC
TRBD2 . TRBJ2-1 TRBV6-5 CASKNSGRHNEQFF TGTGCCAGCAAGAATAGCGGGCGGCACAATGAGCAGTTCTTC
. . TRBJ1-5 TRBV2 CASSEAGFSALYSNQPQHF TGTGCCAGCAGTGAAGCGGGGTTCTCGGCCCTATATAGCAATCAGCCCCAGCATTTT
. . TRBJ2-3 TRBV29-1 CSVEPGWSTDTQYF TGCAGCGTTGAGCCGGGTTGGAGCACAGATACGCAGTATTTT
. . TRBJ1-6 TRBV6-5 CASSRQTYNSPLHF TGTGCCAGCAGTAGACAGACCTATAATTCACCCCTCCACTTT
. . TRBJ1-1 TRBV6-5 CASSLRRQLEAFF TGTGCCAGCAGTCTTAGGCGACAGCTAGAAGCTTTCTTT
TRBD1 . TRBJ2-7 TRBV7-2 CASSLGLWTGPIYEQYF TGTGCCAGCAGCTTAGGGCTTTGGACAGGGCCAATCTACGAGCAGTACTTC
TRBD2 . TRBJ2-7 TRBV28 CASSSGGAGDSYEQYF TGTGCCAGCAGTTCAGGAGGAGCGGGAGACTCCTACGAGCAGTACTTC
TRBD2 . TRBJ2-7 TRBV10-3 CAISGQAGVISEQYF TGTGCCATCAGTGGCCAGGCGGGAGTAATCTCCGAGCAGTACTTC
TRBD2 . TRBJ2-1 TRBV7-3 CASSPGTSGYNEQFF TGTGCCAGCAGCCCCGGGACTAGCGGCTACAATGAGCAGTTCTTC
TRBD2 . TRBJ2-3 TRBV4-3 CASSQGASGGTDTQYF TGCGCCAGCAGCCAAGGTGCCAGCGGGGGCACAGATACGCAGTATTTT
TRBD1 . TRBJ1-3 TRBV6-6 CASRTQGAGNTIYF TGTGCCAGCAGGACACAGGGGGCGGGAAACACCATATATTTT
TRBD2 . TRBJ2-7 TRBV18 CASSPPLGLGSYEQYF TGTGCCAGCTCACCACCGTTGGGACTAGGGTCCTACGAGCAGTACTTC
TRBD2 . TRBJ2-7 TRBV7-2 CASSLEAGLVYEQYF TGTGCCAGCAGCTTAGAGGCAGGACTAGTGTACGAGCAGTACTTC
TRBD2 . TRBJ2-1 TRBV28 CASSKREGRYNEQFF TGTGCCAGCAGTAAGCGGGAGGGCCGGTACAATGAGCAGTTCTTC
. . TRBJ2-3 TRBV5-1 CASTQGHGLLDTQYF TGCGCCAGCACCCAGGGACATGGATTGTTAGATACGCAGTATTTT
TRBD2 . TRBJ2-5 TRBV10-3 CAISPLEGGAQYF TGTGCCATCAGCCCCCTAGAGGGAGGGGCCCAGTACTTC
. . TRBJ2-2 TRBV15 CATSRHYPGNTGELFF TGTGCCACCAGCCGACATTACCCGGGGAACACCGGGGAGCTGTTTTTT
. . TRBJ2-1 TRBV18 CASSPSGNNEQFF TGTGCCAGCTCGCCCTCAGGAAACAATGAGCAGTTCTTC
TRBD1 . TRBJ1-3 TRBV29-1 CSVEGGQGTSGNTIYF TGCAGCGTTGAAGGGGGACAGGGGACGTCTGGAAACACCATATATTTT
. . TRBJ2-3 TRBV6-6 CASSYASGQADTQYF TGTGCCAGCAGTTACGCGTCGGGACAAGCAGATACGCAGTATTTT
TRBD2 . TRBJ2-1 TRBV7-3 CASSLRGTRDNEQFF TGTGCCAGCAGCTTAAGGGGGACTAGAGACAATGAGCAGTTCTTC
. . TRBJ1-4 TRBV7-7 CASSLQRGLNEKLFF TGTGCTAGCAGCTTACAACGGGGCCTCAATGAAAAACTGTTTTTT
. . TRBJ1-4 TRBV4-3 CASSQGGLNEKLFF TGCGCCAGCAGCCAAGGGGGCCTTAATGAAAAACTGTTTTTT
. . TRBJ2-7 TRBV12-5 CASGRRDNYEQYF TGTGCTAGTGGTCGAAGGGACAACTACGAGCAGTACTTC
TRBD2 . TRBJ2-3 TRBV18 CASSPAGADTQYF TGTGCCAGCTCACCAGCGGGAGCAGATACGCAGTATTTT
TRBD2 . TRBJ2-7 TRBV19 CASSRETSGTYEQYF TGTGCCAGTAGCCGCGAGACTAGCGGCACCTACGAGCAGTACTTC
. once TRBJ1-1 TRBV5-4 CASSLDTEAFF TGTGCCAGCAGCTTGGACACTGAAGCTTTCTTT
TRBD2 few TRBJ2-7 TRBV30 CAWRDAGVYEQYF TGTGCCTGGAGAGACGCGGGAGTCTACGAGCAGTACTTC
. . TRBJ2-1 TRBV15 CATSTYNEQFF TGTGCCACCAGTACTTACAATGAGCAGTTCTTC
TRBD1 . TRBJ2-2 TRBV28 CASISPTWDRGWGTGELFF TGTGCCAGCATCTCCCCAACATGGGACAGGGGGTGGGGCACCGGGGAGCTGTTTTTT
TRBD2 . TRBJ2-2 TRBV4-2 CASSQDRASGRNTGELFF TGTGCCAGCAGCCAAGATCGGGCTAGCGGGAGGAACACCGGGGAGCTGTTTTTT
TRBD2 . TRBJ2-5 TRBV9 CASSTHSGRGQETQYF TGTGCCAGCAGCACACATAGCGGGAGAGGCCAAGAGACCCAGTACTTC
TRBD1 once TRBJ1-5 TRBV9 CASTSQSSGGRSNQPQHF TGTGCCAGCACATCTCAATCCTCAGGGGGCCGGAGCAATCAGCCCCAGCATTTT
. . TRBJ2-3 TRBV11-2 CASSLGHSTDTQYF TGTGCCAGCAGCTTAGGACACTCCACAGATACGCAGTATTTT
. few TRBJ2-7 TRBV20-1 CSASDEQYF TGCAGTGCTAGTGACGAGCAGTACTTC
. . TRBJ2-7 TRBV5-1 CASSLEAFSGDEQYF TGCGCCAGCAGCTTGGAGGCGTTTTCAGGGGACGAGCAGTACTTC
. . TRBJ2-1 TRBV5-4 CASSSDPGAYNEQFF TGTGCCAGCAGCTCCGACCCCGGGGCCTACAATGAGCAGTTCTTC
. . TRBJ1-2 TRBV6-5 CASSLTYGYTF TGTGCCAGCAGTCTTACCTATGGCTACACCTTC
. once TRBJ2-7 TRBV9 CASSVASQGDEQYF TGTGCCAGCAGCGTAGCTTCGCAGGGAGACGAGCAGTACTTC
TRBD2 . TRBJ2-6 TRBV19 CASSISLSGRAGANVLTF TGTGCCAGTAGTATCTCCCTTAGCGGGAGAGCTGGGGCCAACGTCCTGACTTTC
. . TRBJ2-3 TRBV7-3 CASSLRGGGVDTQYF TGTGCCAGCAGCTTAAGGGGAGGGGGCGTAGATACGCAGTATTTT
TRBD2 . TRBJ2-7 TRBV6-5 CASSFVTSGSYEQYF TGTGCCAGCAGTTTTGTGACTAGCGGCTCCTACGAGCAGTACTTC
TRBD1 once TRBJ1-4 TRBV30 CAWETGGHEKLFF TGTGCCTGGGAGACAGGGGGTCATGAAAAACTGTTTTTT
. . TRBJ2-7 TRBV6-5 CASSYDRDDYEQYF TGTGCCAGCAGTTACGATCGGGACGACTACGAGCAGTACTTC
TRBD2 once TRBJ2-1 TRBV19 CASSMPGGAWTSGSNEQFF TGTGCCAGTAGTATGCCGGGAGGTGCTTGGACTAGCGGGAGCAATGAGCAGTTCTTC
. . TRBJ1-5 TRBV27 CASSLAGARGNQPQHF TGTGCCAGCAGTTTAGCGGGGGCGCGAGGCAATCAGCCCCAGCATTTT
TRBD1 few TRBJ1-1 TRBV6-1 CASSVDRGVEAFF TGTGCCAGCAGTGTGGACAGGGGTGTTGAAGCTTTCTTT
TRBD1 . TRBJ1-3 TRBV6-1 CASNDRAIGNTIYF TGTGCCAGCAATGACAGGGCCATTGGAAACACCATATATTTT
TRBD2 . TRBJ2-4 TRBV6-1 CASSKVSGAKNIQYF TGTGCCAGCAGTAAAGTTAGCGGGGCGAAAAACATTCAGTACTTC
TRBD2 . TRBJ2-1 TRBV28 CASSPTGLAGLYNEQFF TGTGCCAGCAGTCCAACCGGACTAGCGGGACTCTACAATGAGCAGTTCTTC
TRBD1 once TRBJ2-3 TRBV28 CASSPFGQGVDTQYF TGTGCCAGCAGCCCATTCGGACAGGGGGTGGATACGCAGTATTTT
. . TRBJ1-2 TRBV6-5 CASRLDRLSYGYTF TGTGCCAGCAGACTAGACCGGCTCAGCTATGGCTACACCTTC
. . TRBJ2-5 TRBV27 CAPQTQTQETQYF TGTGCCCCCCAGACCCAGACACAAGAGACCCAGTACTTC
TRBD2 . TRBJ2-7 TRBV4-3 CASRAGLAGEGSYEQYF TGCGCCAGCAGGGCGGGACTAGCGGGAGAGGGATCGTACGAGCAGTACTTC
TRBD2 . TRBJ2-1 TRBV7-2 CASTRTSGRAEQFF TGTGCCAGCACCCGGACTAGCGGGAGGGCTGAGCAGTTCTTC